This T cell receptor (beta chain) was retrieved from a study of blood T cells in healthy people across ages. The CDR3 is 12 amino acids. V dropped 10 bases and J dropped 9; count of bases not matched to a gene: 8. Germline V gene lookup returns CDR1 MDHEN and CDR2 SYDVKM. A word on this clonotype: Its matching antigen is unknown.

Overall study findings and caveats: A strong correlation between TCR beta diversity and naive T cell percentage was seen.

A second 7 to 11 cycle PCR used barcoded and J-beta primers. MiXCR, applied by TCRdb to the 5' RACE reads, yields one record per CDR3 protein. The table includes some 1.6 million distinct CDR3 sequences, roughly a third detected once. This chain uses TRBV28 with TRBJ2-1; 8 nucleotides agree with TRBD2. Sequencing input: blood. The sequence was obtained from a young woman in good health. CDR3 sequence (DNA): TGTGCCATTGGCACCAGCGGGAGTGAGCAGTTCTTC. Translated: CAIGTSGSEQFF. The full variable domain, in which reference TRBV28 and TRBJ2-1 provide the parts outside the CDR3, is DVKVTQSSRYLVKRTGEKVFLECVQDMDHENMFWYRQDPGLGLRLIYFSYDVKMKEKGDIPEGYSVSREKKERFSLILESASTNQTSMYLCAIGTSGSEQFFGPGTRLTVL.